Listed below are T cell receptor beta chains from one sample, sequenced in a study of T cell repertoires in cytomegalovirus infection. Their target antigens are unknown. TCRdb re-called the reads with MiXCR, one entry per CDR3 protein. The sample yields some 940,000 distinct CDR3 sequences, more than 25% seen once. Sequences were derived from cultured CD8+ T cells from PBMCs, sampled from culture after CMV antigen stimulation. Every receptor here comes from a human donor in good health (CMV status not recorded). Some clones in this sample may be carry-over from other donors' samples. The CDR3 runs from the conserved cysteine through the conserved F or W. Each record gives: clone size, D gene, J gene, V gene, CDR3 protein, CDR3 DNA. A D gene is named only where the DNA matches it firmly. A clone size is listed for some rows: how often the clone was seen (once, few, many), or a class if it is expanded.

size: NA
D: NA
J: TRBJ1-1
V: TRBV6-8
CDR3: CASSQRDGSLGEAFF
DNA: TGTGCCAGCAGTCAAAGGGACGGATCCTTAGGTGAAGCTTTCTTT

size: NA
D: NA
J: TRBJ2-3
V: TRBV12-3/TRBV12-4
CDR3: CASSLGDLVADTQYF
DNA: TGTGCCAGCAGTTTAGGGGACTTAGTGGCAGATACGCAGTATTTT

size: many
D: TRBD1
J: TRBJ1-5
V: TRBV28
CDR3: CASSRRQGLYQPQHF
DNA: TGTGCCAGCAGCCGGCGACAGGGGCTATATCAGCCCCAGCATTTT

size: NA
D: TRBD1
J: TRBJ1-2
V: TRBV13
CDR3: CASSLGLGGQTNGYTF
DNA: TGTGCCAGCAGCTTAGGCCTGGGGGGACAGACTAATGGCTACACCTTC

size: NA
D: TRBD2
J: TRBJ2-1
V: TRBV6-1
CDR3: CASSEGGGSSYNEQFF
DNA: TGTGCCAGCAGTGAAGGGGGCGGGAGCTCCTACAATGAGCAGTTCTTC

size: few
D: NA
J: TRBJ2-2
V: TRBV7-6
CDR3: CASSSTEKINTGELFF
DNA: TGTGCCAGCAGCTCCACAGAGAAGATTAACACCGGGGAGCTGTTTTTT

size: few
D: NA
J: TRBJ1-2
V: TRBV6-2/TRBV6-3
CDR3: CASRPTGVFEGYTF
DNA: TGTGCCAGCCGGCCCACCGGGGTTTTTGAAGGCTACACCTTC

size: NA
D: NA
J: TRBJ2-3
V: TRBV6-8
CDR3: CASSPRQLGTDTQYF
DNA: TGTGCCAGCAGTCCCCGACAGCTGGGCACAGATACGCAGTATTTT

size: few
D: TRBD1
J: TRBJ1-1
V: TRBV7-9
CDR3: CASSLLVGQGLTEAFF
DNA: TGTGCCAGCAGCCTGCTCGTCGGACAGGGGCTTACTGAAGCTTTCTTT

size: NA
D: NA
J: TRBJ2-3
V: TRBV6-5
CDR3: CASSYSPVASTDTQYF
DNA: TGTGCCAGCAGTTACTCACCAGTAGCTAGCACAGATACGCAGTATTTT

size: few
D: NA
J: TRBJ1-5
V: TRBV19
CDR3: CASSKIRDVNQPQHF
DNA: TGTGCCAGTAGTAAGATTAGAGACGTTAATCAGCCCCAGCATTTT

size: NA
D: NA
J: TRBJ2-1
V: TRBV27
CDR3: CASSFSVRRSPKYNEQFF
DNA: TGTGCCAGCAGTTTCTCGGTTAGGAGGAGTCCGAAATACAATGAGCAGTTCTTC

size: few
D: NA
J: TRBJ2-2
V: TRBV28
CDR3: CASSPGRGRELFF
DNA: TGTGCCAGCAGTCCGGGACGGGGGCGGGAGCTGTTTTTT

size: NA
D: NA
J: TRBJ2-2
V: TRBV7-2
CDR3: CASSPGTGKDTGELFF
DNA: TGTGCCAGCAGCCCCGGGACGGGAAAAGACACCGGGGAGCTGTTTTTT

size: NA
D: NA
J: TRBJ2-5
V: TRBV10-3
CDR3: CATGLNQETQYF
DNA: TGTGCCACGGGACTGAACCAAGAGACCCAGTACTTC

size: few
D: NA
J: TRBJ1-5
V: TRBV4-1
CDR3: CASSQRGPGGIQPQHF
DNA: TGCGCCAGCAGCCAACGGGGACCTGGGGGGATCCAGCCCCAGCATTTT

size: NA
D: NA
J: TRBJ1-4
V: TRBV7-3
CDR3: CASSLVRAEGEKLFF
DNA: TGTGCCAGCAGCTTAGTTCGAGCCGAGGGAGAAAAACTGTTTTTT

size: few
D: TRBD1
J: TRBJ2-7
V: TRBV25-1
CDR3: CASRNRGLEQYF
DNA: TGTGCCAGCAGGAACAGGGGGCTCGAGCAGTACTTC

size: few
D: NA
J: TRBJ2-3
V: TRBV6-6
CDR3: CASTWGGADTQYF
DNA: TGTGCCAGCACATGGGGGGGCGCAGATACGCAGTATTTT

size: NA
D: NA
J: TRBJ2-2
V: TRBV12-3/TRBV12-4
CDR3: CASRDLIAPGGELFF
DNA: TGTGCCAGCAGAGATTTAATAGCGCCTGGCGGGGAGCTGTTTTTT

size: NA
D: NA
J: TRBJ2-4
V: TRBV18
CDR3: CASSPGSETLLAKNIQYF
DNA: TGTGCCAGCTCACCGGGCAGCGAGACTCTTTTAGCCAAAAACATTCAGTACTTC

size: many
D: NA
J: TRBJ2-7
V: TRBV7-8
CDR3: CASSLARGAEQYF
DNA: TGTGCCAGCAGCTTGGCAAGAGGGGCCGAGCAGTACTTC

size: few
D: NA
J: TRBJ2-2
V: TRBV27
CDR3: CASSLGGGPGELFF
DNA: TGTGCCAGCAGTTTAGGGGGCGGCCCCGGGGAGCTGTTTTTT

size: NA
D: TRBD1
J: TRBJ2-3
V: TRBV7-8
CDR3: CANSLERGGQGDTDTQYF
DNA: TGTGCCAACAGCTTAGAGAGAGGGGGACAGGGTGACACAGATACGCAGTATTTT

size: NA
D: NA
J: TRBJ1-1
V: TRBV20-1
CDR3: CSAREIDTLNTEAFF
DNA: TGCAGTGCTAGAGAGATAGACACCCTGAACACTGAAGCTTTCTTT

size: few
D: TRBD1
J: TRBJ2-1
V: TRBV7-9
CDR3: CASSSLGGSRSNEQFF
DNA: TGTGCCAGCAGCTCCCTAGGGGGCTCAAGGAGTAATGAGCAGTTCTTC

size: NA
D: NA
J: TRBJ1-2
V: TRBV14
CDR3: CASSQGGMRDYGYTF
DNA: TGTGCCAGCAGCCAAGGGGGTATGAGGGACTATGGCTACACCTTC

size: few
D: NA
J: TRBJ1-5
V: TRBV7-2
CDR3: CASSPPTGWQPQHF
DNA: TGTGCCAGCAGCCCCCCGACAGGTTGGCAGCCCCAGCATTTT

size: many
D: TRBD1
J: TRBJ2-7
V: TRBV5-4
CDR3: CASSFRQGNHDEQYF
DNA: TGTGCCAGCAGTTTCCGACAGGGAAATCACGACGAGCAGTACTTC